Reported below is one T cell receptor (beta chain). No antigen is known for it. This sample stems from a study of T cells expressing NK-cell markers. The wider study: Seropositivity for HCMV was found in seven of the eight sequenced donors, with one seronegative.

Whole-study findings and limits: In a group of five to seven donors, dominant NKG2C+ clonotypes represented roughly 1.0-8% of CD8+ T cells. Whether the expanded NKG2C+ T cell clones recognized HCMV remained unclear.

The length of the CDR3 is 15 residues. Germline CDR1 is SGHNT and CDR2 is YYREEE (reference sequence). Generation of TCR beta cDNA was performed by 5'RACE template switching incorporating UMIs. TCRdb reanalyzed the 5' RACE reads and collapses them to one entry per CDR3 protein, without DNA. There are about 150,000 distinct CDR3 sequences in the sample, with roughly an eighth held by the top ten. Sequencing was carried out using blood T cells: a sorted CD56 or NKG2C T cell subset, CD4+ or CD8+ T cells, or bulk PBMC T cells (not recorded which). The clonotype was recovered from a man between 18 and 29 years old in good health. This chain links TRBV5-4 with TRBJ2-1; the TCRdb call, TRBD2, lacks DNA for checking. CDR3 sequence reads: CASSLEAGSYNEQFF.